The 32 T cell receptor beta chains listed next were all sequenced from one sample in a study of blood T cell repertoires in COVID-19. Libraries were prepared by immunoSEQ multiplex PCR; TCRdb keeps only in-frame clonotypes and omits some of them. The table lists around 620,000 clones, over 80% of them singletons. The sample was peripheral blood. Source of these receptors: a woman younger than 35 with acute or convalescent COVID-19.

The gene calls are TRBV27 and TRBJ2-1; D remains ambiguous. CDR1 and CDR2 (germline): MNHEY, SMNVEV (reference sequence). The V and J ends lost 3 bases and 4 bases respectively, with 13 bases between them. There are 15 residues in the CDR3. The CDR3 here is CASSFGLTPYNEQFF. The CDR3 DNA is TGTGCCAGCAGTTTCGGGTTGACCCCGTACAATGAGCAGTTCTTC.

The V call is TRBV4-3, the J call TRBJ1-6; maybe TRBD1 (5 bases). The germline gives CDR1 LGHNA, CDR2 YSLEER. Trimming removed 0 bases from V and 10 bases from J, with 19 bases in between. This CDR3 region has 17 residues. CDR3 loop: CASSQDRQGFVGSPLHF. The CDR3 DNA sequence: TGCGCCAGCAGCCAAGATCGGCAGGGCTTCGTTGGCTCACCCCTCCACTTT.

This clone was detected only once. The rearrangement links TRBV9 to TRBJ2-1, with 9 bases lining up with TRBD1. V shed 5 bases and J 0 bases; nucleotides not matched to a gene: 3. Per the germline V gene, CDR1 is SGDLS and CDR2 is YYNGEE. The CDR3 totals 15 residues. CDR3 in amino acids: CASRPGQGSYNEQFF. The CDR3 DNA sequence: TGTGCCAGCAGACCGGGACAGGGCTCCTACAATGAGCAGTTCTTC.

The chain links TRBV3-1 (or the pseudogene TRBV3-2) to TRBJ2-5; weak D call: TRBD1 (5 bases). V lost 9 bases to trimming and J lost 5 bases, with 19 bases between them. The CDR3 is 14 amino acids. The germline gives CDR1 LGHDT, CDR2 YNNKEL (reference sequence). CDR3 sequence reads: CASSGRVGRETQYF. DNA of the CDR3: TGTGCCAGTTCCGGCAGGGTGGGGCGGGAGACCCAGTACTTC.

V is TRBV11-2 and J is TRBJ1-6; 8 nucleotides line up with TRBD1. The J segment lost 10 bases and the V segment lost 5 bases, leaving 10 bases of the junction unmatched. CDR3 length: 15 residues. In germline, CDR1 is SGHAT, CDR2 FQNNGV. The CDR3 coding sequence is TGTGCCAGCAGCACTTGGACAGGGCTCGGCTCACCCCTCCACTTT. The encoded protein is CASSTWTGLGSPLHF.

V gene TRBV5-1 combines with J gene TRBJ2-7; TRBD1 might be the D (6 bases). In germline, CDR1 is SGHRS, CDR2 YFSETQ. The CDR3 consists of 14 residues. The V and J ends lost 9 bases and 4 bases respectively, with 20 bases between them. The DNA for the CDR3 is TGCGCCACCCGTGGGGGCCCCCAATCTTACGAGCAGTACTTC. Amino acids: CATRGGPQSYEQYF.

V is TRBV28 and J is TRBJ1-2; 12 bases align to TRBD1. V lost 9 bases to trimming and J lost 8 bases; unmatched junction nucleotides: 4. Germline CDR1 is MDHEN and CDR2 is SYDVKM. There are 12 residues in the CDR3. DNA for the CDR3: TGTGCCAGTAGGGACAGGGGGCTCGGCTACACCTTC. Its protein is CASRDRGLGYTF.

The chain uses TRBV7-2 and TRBJ1-1; 8 bases map to TRBD1. Per germline, CDR1 SGHTA and CDR2 FQGNSA. CDR3 length: 17 residues. The trim removed 5 bases at V and 5 bases at J, leaving 16 bases unmatched. CDR3 in DNA: TGTGCCAGCAGCCTAATTGAGGATTGGGACAGGATAACTGAAGCTTTCTTT. This codes for CASSLIEDWDRITEAFF.

This clone was observed once. This sequence joins TRBV11-2 and TRBJ1-1; maybe TRBD1 (5 bases). Between the trimmed V and J ends, which lost 9 bases and 7 bases, there was a span of 15 bases. CDR1 SGHAT and CDR2 FQNNGV come from the germline V gene. This CDR3 has 12 residues. CDR3 loop: CASTDSSNEAFF. In DNA, the CDR3 is TGTGCCAGTACCGACAGCTCAAATGAAGCTTTCTTT.

The CDR3 sequence is CAISSPYTDTQYF. CDR3 DNA: TGTGCCATCTCATCCCCCTACACAGATACGCAGTATTTT. The rearrangement uses TRBV25-1 and TRBJ2-3; D unclear. V was clipped by 10 bases and J by 2 bases, with 13 bases between them. Germline assignment: CDR1 MGHDK and CDR2 SYGVNS. The CDR3 is made up of 13 amino acids.

The gene calls are TRBV14 and TRBJ1-2, with 7 bases matching TRBD1. Germline assignment: CDR1 SGHDN and CDR2 FVKESK. J was trimmed by 5 bases and V by 4 bases; bases with no gene match: 4. The CDR3 extends over 13 amino acids. This CDR3 is CASSRGQTYGYTF. The CDR3 bases are TGTGCCAGCAGCCGGGGACAGACTTATGGCTACACCTTC.

This chain uses TRBV6-5 with TRBJ1-6; the match to TRBD1 covers 8 bases. The J segment lost 5 bases and the V segment lost 11 bases, leaving 11 bases of the junction unmatched. The length of the CDR3 is 15 residues. Germline V gene data show CDR1 as MNHEY and CDR2 as SVGAGI. As DNA, the CDR3 is TGTGCCTCTCGAGACAGGGGCGGAAATAATTCACCCCTCCACTTT. Encoded protein: CASRDRGGNNSPLHF.

This clone showed up just once. This CDR3 reads CASSPALAGIETQYF. The CDR3 nucleotides read TGCGCCAGCAGCCCGGCCCTAGCGGGGATAGAGACCCAGTACTTC. The genes are TRBV5-1 and TRBJ2-5; 9 bases are a match to TRBD2. CDR3 size: 15 residues. Germline CDR1 and CDR2: SGHRS and YFSETQ. Germline trimming cut 4 bases from V and 4 bases from J; bases unmatched to any gene: 8. Together with reference TRBV5-1 and TRBJ2-5, the CDR3 gives the full variable domain: KAGVTQTPRYLIKTRGQQVTLSCSPISGHRSVSWYQQTPGQGLQFLFEYFSETQRNKGNFPGRFSGRQFSNSRSEMNVSTLELGDSALYLCASSPALAGIETQYFGPGTRLLVL.

This sequence joins TRBV7-8 and TRBJ2-5; weak D call: TRBD1 (6 bases). Germline CDR1 reads SGHVS; CDR2 reads FQNEAQ. Trimming shortened V by 0 bases and J by 3 bases, and 26 bases separated the two germline ends. The length of the CDR3 is 20 residues. CDR3: CASSLATFRGTTTTKETQYF. The CDR3 DNA follows: TGTGCCAGCAGCTTAGCCACGTTCCGAGGGACAACCACAACTAAAGAGACCCAGTACTTC. The full variable domain, completed using reference TRBV7-8 and TRBJ2-5, is GAGVSQSPRYKVAKRGQDVALRCDPISGHVSLFWYQQALGQGPEFLTYFQNEAQLDKSGLPSDRFFAERPEGSVSTLKIQRTQQEDSAVYLCASSLATFRGTTTTKETQYFGPGTRLLVL.

V is TRBV2 and J is TRBJ1-3, with 7 bases matching TRBD1. The CDR3 spans 17 residues. V lost 3 bases to trimming and J lost 0 bases; unmatched junction nucleotides: 8. From germline, CDR1 is SNHLY and CDR2 FYNNEI. CDR3 coding DNA: TGTGCCAGCAGTGAGTCGGGACAGCGTTCCTCTGGAAACACCATATATTTT. Translating gives CASSESGQRSSGNTIYF.

V usage is TRBV28 and J usage is TRBJ2-7, with D tentatively TRBD1 (6 bases). CDR3 length equals 13 residues. In germline, CDR1 is MDHEN, CDR2 SYDVKM. With 4 bases removed from V and 5 bases from J, the gap between germline ends came to 12 bases. This chain's CDR3 is CASSSTYRDEQYF. In DNA form, the CDR3 reads TGTGCCAGCAGTTCCACCTACAGGGACGAGCAGTACTTC.

This chain joins TRBV21-1 and TRBJ2-5; the D call in the table, TRBD2, was not verified against the DNA. TRBV21-1 represents a pseudogene. This CDR3 is 19 amino acids long. CDR3 sequence (DNA): TGTGCCAGCAAGGAAAGACTAGCGGGGGAAACTATGTCGGGGGAGACCCAGTACTTC. Protein: CASKERLAGETMSGETQYF.

The CDR3 region has the DNA TGTGCCAGCAGCGTAGAGTCAGGTTTCTACGAGCAGTACTTC. Protein sequence: CASSVESGFYEQYF. V gene TRBV9 combines with J gene TRBJ2-7; D is unresolved. Germline CDR1 SGDLS, CDR2 YYNGEE. V was pared by 0 bases and J by 3 bases, with 10 bases between. CDR3 length: 14 residues.

The genes are TRBV12-3 or TRBV12-4 and TRBJ1-1; D may be TRBD1 (6 bases). This CDR3 contains 12 residues. Trimming shortened V by 6 bases and J by 11 bases, and 16 bases separated the two germline ends. The CDR3 DNA follows: TGTGCCAGCAGCCGAGGCACCAGGGGCGCTTTCTTT. This sequence encodes CASSRGTRGAFF.

This chain links TRBV29-1 with TRBJ1-2; perhaps TRBD1 as D (6 bases). The CDR3 covers 10 residues. Trimming stripped 6 bases from V and 7 bases from J, with 9 bases between. Germline values: CDR1 SQVTM, CDR2 ANQGSEA. CDR3 nucleotides: TGCAGCGTCGAGACAGGTGGCTACACCTTC. Its translation: CSVETGGYTF.

The chain combines TRBV28 with TRBJ1-2, with D maybe TRBD1 (5 bases). The V end was cut by 6 bases, the J end by 8 bases, with 22 bases between. Germline lookup yields CDR1 MDHEN and CDR2 SYDVKM. The CDR3 extends over 15 amino acids. This CDR3 is CASRENRPSLAGYTF. The CDR3 nucleotides are TGTGCCAGCAGAGAGAACAGGCCCTCCTTGGCGGGCTACACCTTC.

About this clone: Additional DNA sequences in this sample encode the identical CDR3. The V gene is TRBV6-4, the J gene TRBJ2-3; D might be TRBD1 (5 bases). Germline CDR1 MRHNA, CDR2 SNTAGT. V gave up 2 bases and J gave up 2 bases, with 11 bases separating them. This CDR3 spans 15 amino acids. CDR3 DNA sequence: TGTGCCAGCAGTGACAATAGGGGTTCCACAGATACGCAGTATTTT. Its protein product is CASSDNRGSTDTQYF.

The chain joins TRBV6-1 to TRBJ2-7; weak D call: TRBD1 (5 bases). The V gene's germline CDR1 is MNHNS and CDR2 SASEGT. The CDR3 extends over 15 amino acids. The V end was cut by 1 base, the J end by 2 bases, with 12 bases between. The CDR3 here is CASSEGSGKAYEQYF. Here the CDR3 DNA reads TGTGCCAGCAGTGAAGGTTCAGGGAAGGCCTACGAGCAGTACTTC.

V usage is TRBV7-3 and J usage is TRBJ2-1, with a possible D match to TRBD2 (6 bases). This CDR3 region has 16 residues. The germline V and J ends were trimmed by 4 bases and 0 bases, with 13 bases remaining between them. Germline V gene sequence: CDR1 SGHTA, CDR2 FQGTGA. DNA of the CDR3: TGTGCCAGCAGCTCACCTAGCGACCACTCCTACAATGAGCAGTTCTTC. This translates into CASSSPSDHSYNEQFF.

The rearrangement uses TRBV12-3 or TRBV12-4 and TRBJ2-7, with D unclear. With 3 bases removed from V and 4 bases from J, the gap between germline ends came to 7 bases. The CDR3 covers 12 residues. The DNA of the CDR3 is TGTGCCAGCAGTTTTGGGCTATACGAGCAGTACTTC. Protein product: CASSFGLYEQYF.

This clone was detected once. CDR3 region: CASSLPGQGQYGYTF. The DNA for the CDR3 is TGCGCCAGCAGCCTACCGGGACAGGGACAATATGGCTACACCTTC. The rearrangement uses TRBV4-1 and TRBJ1-2; 9 nucleotides align to TRBD1. V lost 4 bases to trimming and J lost 5 bases; unmatched junction nucleotides: 8. CDR1 and CDR2 from the germline V gene are MGHRA and YSYEKL. This CDR3 has 15 amino acids.

The V call is TRBV7-2, the J call TRBJ1-1; D is perhaps TRBD1 (5 bases). Trimming removed 1 base at V and 4 bases at J, with 13 bases between. The CDR3 spans 15 residues. Germline CDR1 is SGHTA and CDR2 is FQGNSA. The CDR3 sequence is CASSLGGQGLTEAFF. CDR3 nucleotide sequence: TGTGCCAGCAGCTTAGGAGGCCAGGGCCTCACTGAAGCTTTCTTT.

This rearrangement joins TRBV25-1 to TRBJ2-2, with D uncertain. The V end lost 4 bases, the J end lost 9 bases, and 9 bases lay between the germline ends. Germline CDR1 and CDR2: MGHDK and SYGVNS. The length of the CDR3 is 12 residues. The CDR3 DNA is TGTGCCAGCAGTGGAGTACTCAGGGAGCTGTTTTTT. This gives the protein CASSGVLRELFF.

The chain employs TRBV27 and TRBJ2-2; the D gene is possibly TRBD2 (6 bases). Per the germline V gene, CDR1 is MNHEY and CDR2 is SMNVEV (reference sequence). The CDR3 is 15 residues long. Trimming took 0 bases from V and 5 from J, leaving 10 bases between them. CDR3 sequence reads: CASSLSSGGTGELFF. CDR3 nucleotides: TGTGCCAGCAGTTTATCCAGTGGGGGGACCGGGGAGCTGTTTTTT.

The chain recombines TRBV18 with TRBJ1-5; D unresolved. The CDR3 loop spans 15 amino acids. Trimming shortened V by 3 bases and J by 2 bases, and 11 bases separated the two germline ends. CDR1 KGHSH and CDR2 LQKENI come from the germline V gene. CDR3 bases: TGTGCCAGCTCACCGACAACACAACGCAATCAGCCCCAGCATTTT. Amino acid sequence: CASSPTTQRNQPQHF.

This clone was seen only a few times. V and J are TRBV3-1 (or the pseudogene TRBV3-2) and TRBJ2-1; 7 bases align to TRBD2. CDR1 and CDR2 (germline): LGHDT, YNNKEL (reference sequence). Trimming at V came to 5 bases and at J to 9 bases, leaving 10 bases not matched to a gene. The CDR3 length is 14 residues. CDR3 DNA: TGTGCCAGCAGCGGACTAGGGATCGTTGGTGAGCAGTTCTTC. Translating gives CASSGLGIVGEQFF.

The chain combines TRBV30 with TRBJ1-5; 8 bases are a match to TRBD1. This CDR3 has 15 amino acids. CDR1 and CDR2 (germline): GTSNPN, SVGIG (reference sequence). The ends lost 2 bases at V and 3 bases at J; junction bases unmatched: 6. The CDR3 DNA reads TGTGCCTGGAGTCTCAGGGACAGGCACAATCAGCCCCAGCATTTT. Residues: CAWSLRDRHNQPQHF.